This T cell receptor beta chain was captured by sequencing in a study of T cells after yellow fever vaccination. UMIs and a universal primer site were added when TCR cDNA was made by 5'RACE template switching. In TCRdb, the 5' RACE reads were re-called with MiXCR into one record per CDR3 protein. Of around 100,000 distinct CDR3 sequences in the sample, 8.4% are singletons; the top ten hold around 25%. The CDR3 has 14 amino acids. The junction had 9 bases not matched to a gene; V was cut back by 10 bases and J by 5 bases. In germline, CDR1 is MNHEY, CDR2 SVGEGT. Study-level results: The CD4 and CD8 compartments had a small share of their clonotypes in common.

This clonotype has just a few counts. What it recognizes is unknown. This chain joins TRBV6-2 or TRBV6-3 and TRBJ1-5; 9 bases map to TRBD1. Sample: CD8+ T cells sorted from PBMCs, taken 45 days after the yellow fever booster vaccination. This TCR was recovered from a man younger than 45 who received the YFV17D yellow fever vaccine. The CDR3 loop is CATRQGVLHQPQHF. DNA for the CDR3: TGTGCCACCCGACAGGGGGTTTTACATCAGCCCCAGCATTTT.